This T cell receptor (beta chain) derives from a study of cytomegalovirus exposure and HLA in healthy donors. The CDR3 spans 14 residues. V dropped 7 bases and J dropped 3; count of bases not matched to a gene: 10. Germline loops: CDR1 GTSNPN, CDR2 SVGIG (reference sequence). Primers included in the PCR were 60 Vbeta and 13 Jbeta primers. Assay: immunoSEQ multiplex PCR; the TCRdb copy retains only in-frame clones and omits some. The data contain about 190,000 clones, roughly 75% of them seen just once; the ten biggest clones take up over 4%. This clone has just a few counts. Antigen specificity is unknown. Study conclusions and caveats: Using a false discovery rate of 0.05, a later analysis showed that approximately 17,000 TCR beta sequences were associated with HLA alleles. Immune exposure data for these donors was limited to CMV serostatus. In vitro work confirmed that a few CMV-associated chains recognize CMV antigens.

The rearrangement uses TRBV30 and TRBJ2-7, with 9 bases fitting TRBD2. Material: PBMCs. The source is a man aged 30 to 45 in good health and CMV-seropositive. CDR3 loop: CAFGSGGHLYEQYF. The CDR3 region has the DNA TGTGCCTTTGGGAGCGGGGGGCACCTCTACGAGCAGTACTTC.